The clone carrying this TCR beta chain was seen ten or more times. Its specificity is not known. This specimen comes from a study of early T cells in non-severe SARS-CoV-2 infection. The wider study: Sequencing input comprised bulk RNA from unsorted whole blood; chain pairing was not available. Study-level findings and limits: The VDJdb matching leaned toward anti-spike CD8 responses and overlooked private and CD4 specificities.

Attachment of unique molecular identifiers to individual cDNA molecules was performed. TCRdb re-called the 5' RACE reads with MiXCR, one entry per CDR3 protein. The table has about 80,000 distinct CDR3 sequences, 5% to 6.5% seen once. The sequenced material came from whole blood. The receptor was derived from an adult who was a healthcare worker with PCR-confirmed SARS-CoV-2 infection or an uninfected control (not recorded which).

CDR3 sequence reads: CASSRLLNTEAFF. The CDR3 coding sequence is TGTGCCAGTAGTAGACTCTTGAACACTGAAGCTTTCTTT. J is TRBJ1-1 and V is TRBV19; D unresolved. This CDR3 is 13 amino acids long. Germline loops: CDR1 LNHDA, CDR2 SQIVND (reference sequence). V lost 4 bases and J 0 bases, leaving 6 bases between the germline ends.